This T cell receptor (beta chain) was observed in a study of cytotoxic CD8 clonotypes in ibrutinib-treated CLL. Study overall: When averaged across all of the samples, the counts came to 200,000 to 300,000 productive templates and 94,082 productive rearrangements.

The repertoire was sequenced with immunoSEQ multiplex PCR; TCRdb's copy has only in-frame clones and lacks some. The sample yields about 140,000 clones, around three quarters seen once. Regarding the study as a whole: Rare overall, public clonotypes shrank or held steady under therapy. Samples from sustained-remission and progressing patients were taken at different times. Clonality increased at ibrutinib response and stayed stable in sustained remission. At progression, however, it fell back toward baseline.

Germline values: CDR1 LNHDA, CDR2 SQIVND (reference sequence). The CDR3 is 15 residues long. V lost 5 bases and J lost 5, with 15 bases in between. Details on this clone: The antigen remains undetermined.

This clonotype originated in a human donor with chronic lymphocytic leukemia. Sequences were derived from PBMCs, sampled after 12 months of ibrutinib treatment. The rearrangement uses TRBV19 and TRBJ2-2, with D tentatively TRBD2 (6 bases). This CDR3 is CASSSRGTSTGELFF. Here the CDR3 DNA reads TGTGCCAGTAGTTCCCGGGGGACGTCTACCGGGGAGCTGTTTTTT.